A selection of T cell receptor beta chains follows, all from one sample in a study of blood T cells in healthy people across ages. One entry per CDR3 protein results from TCRdb running MiXCR on the 5' RACE reads. The sample contains 2 million or so distinct CDR3 sequences, around half of which appear only once. Sequenced sample: blood. Receptors originate from a woman aged 40 to 49 in good health. The CDR3 runs from the conserved cysteine through the conserved F or W. The order of the fields is D gene, clone size, J gene, V gene, CDR3 protein, CDR3 DNA. D genes are given only for firm matches. A clone size is listed for some rows: how often the clone was seen (once, few, many), or a class if it is expanded.

D gene: TRBD1; clone size: NA; J gene: TRBJ1-2; V gene: TRBV7-2; CDR3 protein: CASSKPGQGLLGGYTF; CDR3 DNA: TGTGCCAGCAGCAAACCGGGACAGGGCCTTCTGGGTGGCTACACCTTC
D gene: NA; clone size: few; J gene: TRBJ2-5; V gene: TRBV20-1; CDR3 protein: CSASKAEQETQYF; CDR3 DNA: TGCAGTGCGAGTAAAGCGGAACAAGAGACCCAGTACTTC
D gene: TRBD2; clone size: few; J gene: TRBJ2-1; V gene: TRBV28; CDR3 protein: CASSLGLAGGMNEQFF; CDR3 DNA: TGTGCCAGCAGTTTGGGACTAGCGGGGGGTATGAATGAGCAGTTCTTC
D gene: TRBD2; clone size: NA; J gene: TRBJ2-3; V gene: TRBV9; CDR3 protein: CASTLAGVCETDTQYF; CDR3 DNA: TGTGCCAGCACACTAGCGGGGGTCTGTGAGACAGATACGCAGTATTTT
D gene: NA; clone size: NA; J gene: TRBJ2-7; V gene: TRBV10-3; CDR3 protein: CAISRLGDNEQYF; CDR3 DNA: TGTGCCATCAGTCGCCTAGGGGACAATGAGCAGTACTTC
D gene: NA; clone size: NA; J gene: TRBJ2-5; V gene: TRBV28; CDR3 protein: CASKSEETQYF; CDR3 DNA: TGTGCCAGCAAGTCAGAAGAGACCCAGTACTTC
D gene: NA; clone size: NA; J gene: TRBJ2-1; V gene: TRBV9; CDR3 protein: CASTETSSYNEQFF; CDR3 DNA: TGTGCCAGCACGGAGACTAGCTCCTACAATGAGCAGTTCTTC
D gene: NA; clone size: NA; J gene: TRBJ1-1; V gene: TRBV15; CDR3 protein: CATSKGRGEAFF; CDR3 DNA: TGTGCCACCAGCAAGGGCAGAGGTGAAGCTTTCTTT
D gene: NA; clone size: few; J gene: TRBJ2-3; V gene: TRBV6-2/TRBV6-3; CDR3 protein: CASSYRKLGRGTDTQYF; CDR3 DNA: TGTGCCAGCAGTTACCGTAAACTAGGACGTGGGACAGATACGCAGTATTTT
D gene: TRBD1; clone size: NA; J gene: TRBJ2-3; V gene: TRBV28; CDR3 protein: CASSPGRLLRTGPTDTQYF; CDR3 DNA: TGTGCCAGCAGTCCGGGCCGATTACTTAGGACAGGGCCCACAGATACGCAGTATTTT
D gene: NA; clone size: few; J gene: TRBJ2-3; V gene: TRBV9; CDR3 protein: CASSDGQHTDTQYF; CDR3 DNA: TGTGCCAGCAGCGACGGGCAGCACACAGATACGCAGTATTTT
D gene: NA; clone size: many; J gene: TRBJ2-1; V gene: TRBV11-2; CDR3 protein: CASSSGLAGGYNEQFF; CDR3 DNA: TGCGCCAGCAGCTCGGGACTCGCAGGGGGATACAATGAGCAGTTCTTC
D gene: NA; clone size: NA; J gene: TRBJ2-5; V gene: TRBV29-1; CDR3 protein: CSVPLGFPGETQYF; CDR3 DNA: TGCAGCGTCCCCCTAGGGTTTCCCGGGGAGACCCAGTACTTC
D gene: NA; clone size: NA; J gene: TRBJ2-3; V gene: TRBV7-8; CDR3 protein: CTSSPVFLGAASTDTQYF; CDR3 DNA: TGTACCAGCAGCCCCGTATTTCTTGGGGCAGCTAGCACAGATACGCAGTATTTT
D gene: TRBD1; clone size: NA; J gene: TRBJ2-4; V gene: TRBV6-5; CDR3 protein: CASSARDSKNIQYF; CDR3 DNA: TGTGCCAGCAGTGCCCGGGACAGTAAAAACATTCAGTACTTC
D gene: NA; clone size: NA; J gene: TRBJ1-2; V gene: TRBV4-2; CDR3 protein: CASSHARGMSGYTF; CDR3 DNA: TGTGCCAGCAGCCATGCGAGGGGGATGTCTGGCTACACCTTC
D gene: NA; clone size: few; J gene: TRBJ2-3; V gene: TRBV7-2; CDR3 protein: CASSLVHGGGWDTQYF; CDR3 DNA: TGTGCCAGCAGCTTAGTGCACGGAGGGGGGTGGGATACGCAGTATTTT
D gene: TRBD1; clone size: few; J gene: TRBJ1-1; V gene: TRBV7-3; CDR3 protein: CASSPGGSNTEAFF; CDR3 DNA: TGTGCCAGCAGCCCAGGGGGCTCCAACACTGAAGCTTTCTTT
D gene: TRBD2; clone size: NA; J gene: TRBJ2-7; V gene: TRBV7-2; CDR3 protein: CASSVAGRDYEQYF; CDR3 DNA: TGTGCCAGCAGCGTAGCGGGGAGAGACTACGAGCAGTACTTC
D gene: NA; clone size: once; J gene: TRBJ1-4; V gene: TRBV29-1; CDR3 protein: CSVGSDEFMAEKLFF; CDR3 DNA: TGCAGCGTTGGATCGGACGAGTTTATGGCTGAAAAACTGTTTTTT
D gene: NA; clone size: NA; J gene: TRBJ2-5; V gene: TRBV5-1; CDR3 protein: CASSSHRDGVGETQYF; CDR3 DNA: TGCGCCAGCAGCTCTCACCGGGACGGGGTCGGAGAGACCCAGTACTTC
D gene: NA; clone size: NA; J gene: TRBJ2-3; V gene: TRBV5-6; CDR3 protein: CASDLGTMGTDTQYF; CDR3 DNA: TGTGCCAGCGACCTCGGGACAATGGGCACAGATACGCAGTATTTT
D gene: NA; clone size: NA; J gene: TRBJ2-5; V gene: TRBV19; CDR3 protein: CASRPTAGSRGQETQYF; CDR3 DNA: TGTGCCAGTAGACCTACTGCAGGCAGCCGGGGGCAAGAGACCCAGTACTTC
D gene: TRBD1; clone size: NA; J gene: TRBJ2-1; V gene: TRBV24-1; CDR3 protein: CATSDLLGQGINVNEQFF; CDR3 DNA: TGTGCCACCAGTGATTTGTTGGGACAGGGGATTAACGTCAATGAGCAGTTCTTC
D gene: TRBD1; clone size: NA; J gene: TRBJ1-2; V gene: TRBV6-2/TRBV6-3; CDR3 protein: CASSSPGTGVNGYTF; CDR3 DNA: TGTGCCAGCAGTTCCCCCGGGACAGGGGTCAATGGCTACACCTTC
D gene: TRBD2; clone size: few; J gene: TRBJ2-4; V gene: TRBV20-1; CDR3 protein: CSARVLLAGDEGIQYF; CDR3 DNA: TGCAGTGCTAGAGTTCTACTAGCGGGGGACGAGGGCATTCAGTACTTC
D gene: NA; clone size: NA; J gene: TRBJ1-3; V gene: TRBV7-2; CDR3 protein: CASSLDQSGNTIYF; CDR3 DNA: TGTGCCAGCAGCTTAGATCAGTCTGGAAACACCATATATTTT
D gene: NA; clone size: few; J gene: TRBJ2-3; V gene: TRBV7-2; CDR3 protein: CASSLVRGADTQYF; CDR3 DNA: TGTGCCAGCAGCTTAGTGAGGGGCGCAGATACGCAGTATTTT
D gene: NA; clone size: NA; J gene: TRBJ2-3; V gene: TRBV6-6; CDR3 protein: CASISDWDGYTQYF; CDR3 DNA: TGTGCCAGCATCTCGGACTGGGACGGATATACGCAGTATTTT
D gene: NA; clone size: NA; J gene: TRBJ2-5; V gene: TRBV12-3/TRBV12-4; CDR3 protein: CASSLGGDRYQETQYF; CDR3 DNA: TGTGCCAGCAGCCTTGGGGGGGACAGGTACCAAGAGACCCAGTACTTC
D gene: NA; clone size: few; J gene: TRBJ2-4; V gene: TRBV6-5; CDR3 protein: CASSVRNLAKNIQYF; CDR3 DNA: TGTGCCAGCTCCGTTCGGAATCTAGCCAAAAACATTCAGTACTTC
D gene: TRBD2; clone size: NA; J gene: TRBJ2-1; V gene: TRBV19; CDR3 protein: CASSQTSGGADERFF; CDR3 DNA: TGTGCCAGTAGTCAAACTAGCGGGGGGGCCGATGAGCGGTTCTTC
D gene: TRBD2; clone size: few; J gene: TRBJ2-5; V gene: TRBV4-2; CDR3 protein: CASSQREGHETQYF; CDR3 DNA: TGTGCCAGCAGCCAAAGGGAGGGTCACGAGACCCAGTACTTC
D gene: NA; clone size: NA; J gene: TRBJ2-1; V gene: TRBV28; CDR3 protein: CASSPPFTSGNEQFF; CDR3 DNA: TGTGCCAGCAGCCCCCCCTTCACGTCGGGGAATGAGCAGTTCTTC
D gene: NA; clone size: NA; J gene: TRBJ2-7; V gene: TRBV7-2; CDR3 protein: CASSLDRQSSYEQYF; CDR3 DNA: TGTGCCAGCAGCTTAGATCGACAGAGCTCCTACGAGCAGTACTTC
D gene: TRBD2; clone size: NA; J gene: TRBJ2-1; V gene: TRBV9; CDR3 protein: CASSVGGWAGGNEQFF; CDR3 DNA: TGTGCCAGCAGCGTAGGAGGATGGGCGGGGGGAAATGAGCAGTTCTTC
D gene: TRBD2; clone size: NA; J gene: TRBJ2-1; V gene: TRBV28; CDR3 protein: CASSYGLGTSAYNEQFF; CDR3 DNA: TGTGCCAGCAGTTACGGGCTCGGGACTAGCGCCTACAATGAGCAGTTCTTC
D gene: NA; clone size: once; J gene: TRBJ2-3; V gene: TRBV11-1; CDR3 protein: CEASPSLSTDTQYF; CDR3 DNA: TGTGAGGCATCCCCTTCTCTTAGCACAGATACGCAGTATTTT
D gene: NA; clone size: NA; J gene: TRBJ1-2; V gene: TRBV29-1; CDR3 protein: CSVAGAEEYGYTF; CDR3 DNA: TGCAGCGTTGCGGGGGCAGAGGAATATGGCTACACCTTC
D gene: TRBD1; clone size: many; J gene: TRBJ2-5; V gene: TRBV5-1; CDR3 protein: CASSLAGQGSTQYF; CDR3 DNA: TGCGCCAGCAGCTTGGCGGGACAGGGCTCAACCCAGTACTTC
D gene: NA; clone size: NA; J gene: TRBJ2-1; V gene: TRBV20-1; CDR3 protein: CSAPVLSRALEQFF; CDR3 DNA: TGCAGTGCCCCGGTACTCTCTAGAGCCCTGGAGCAGTTCTTC
D gene: TRBD2; clone size: once; J gene: TRBJ2-1; V gene: TRBV14; CDR3 protein: CASSQEGAGGRNEQFF; CDR3 DNA: TGTGCCAGCAGCCAAGAGGGAGCGGGGGGGCGTAATGAGCAGTTCTTC
D gene: NA; clone size: NA; J gene: TRBJ1-5; V gene: TRBV27; CDR3 protein: CASRKYSNQPQHF; CDR3 DNA: TGTGCCAGCAGAAAATATAGCAATCAGCCCCAGCATTTT
D gene: TRBD1; clone size: NA; J gene: TRBJ2-5; V gene: TRBV3-1; CDR3 protein: CASSPTGTTRTQYF; CDR3 DNA: TGTGCCAGCAGCCCGACAGGGACAACCAGGACCCAGTACTTC
D gene: NA; clone size: NA; J gene: TRBJ2-1; V gene: TRBV7-8; CDR3 protein: CASSSDPPTSSSYNEQFF; CDR3 DNA: TGTGCCAGCAGCTCAGATCCCCCGACGTCAAGCTCCTACAATGAGCAGTTCTTC
D gene: NA; clone size: few; J gene: TRBJ2-7; V gene: TRBV13; CDR3 protein: CASSLGRIGEQYF; CDR3 DNA: TGTGCCAGCAGCTTAGGGCGCATAGGCGAGCAGTACTTC
D gene: TRBD1; clone size: NA; J gene: TRBJ2-4; V gene: TRBV7-2; CDR3 protein: CASSPATGGGHNEQYF; CDR3 DNA: TGTGCCAGCAGCCCTGCTACAGGGGGCGGCCACAATGAGCAGTACTTC
D gene: TRBD1; clone size: NA; J gene: TRBJ2-4; V gene: TRBV28; CDR3 protein: CASSFFGTALWEQYF; CDR3 DNA: TGTGCCAGCAGTTTTTTCGGGACAGCCCTATGGGAGCAGTACTTC
D gene: NA; clone size: NA; J gene: TRBJ1-2; V gene: TRBV4-3; CDR3 protein: CASSQGPWDGYTF; CDR3 DNA: TGCGCCAGCAGCCAAGGACCCTGGGATGGCTACACCTTC
D gene: NA; clone size: few; J gene: TRBJ2-4; V gene: TRBV6-5; CDR3 protein: CASSAQTIAKNIQYF; CDR3 DNA: TGTGCCAGCAGTGCCCAAACCATAGCCAAAAACATTCAGTACTTC
D gene: NA; clone size: few; J gene: TRBJ2-1; V gene: TRBV28; CDR3 protein: CAASRAARNEQFF; CDR3 DNA: TGTGCGGCAAGTCGGGCGGCTCGGAATGAGCAGTTCTTC
D gene: NA; clone size: NA; J gene: TRBJ2-7; V gene: TRBV7-9; CDR3 protein: CASSLSSAGGANYEQYF; CDR3 DNA: TGTGCCAGCAGCTTAAGTTCGGCTGGCGGGGCTAACTACGAGCAGTACTTC
D gene: TRBD1; clone size: few; J gene: TRBJ2-7; V gene: TRBV2; CDR3 protein: CASSDSRTGAYEQYF; CDR3 DNA: TGTGCCAGCAGTGACTCTAGGACAGGGGCCTACGAGCAGTACTTC
D gene: TRBD2; clone size: few; J gene: TRBJ2-5; V gene: TRBV7-2; CDR3 protein: CASSTQTSARGEQYF; CDR3 DNA: TGTGCCAGTAGCACCCAGACTAGCGCCCGGGGGGAGCAGTACTTC